This TCR beta chain was captured by sequencing in a study of blood T cells in healthy people across ages. This clonotype was seen a few times. The V end lost 4 bases, the J end lost 6 bases, and 9 bases lay between the germline ends. This CDR3 is 12 amino acids long. Using a J-beta primer mix together with a sample-barcoded 5' primer, a second PCR was run for roughly 7 to 11 cycles. TCRdb re-called the 5' RACE reads with MiXCR, one entry per CDR3 protein. The sample has roughly 1.4 million distinct CDR3 sequences; approximately 59% are singletons. J is TRBJ1-1 and V is TRBV12-3 or TRBV12-4; D is uncertain. The TCR comes from a young man in good health. Material for sequencing was blood. The CDR3 sequence: CASSSNRAEAFF. CDR3 nucleotide sequence: TGTGCCAGCAGTTCGAACCGGGCTGAAGCTTTCTTT.